The next 4 T cell receptor beta chains were all read from a single sample in a study of regulatory T cells in long-lasting Graves disease. Combining iRepertoire HTBI primers with Arm-PCR of CDR3 regions, the authors built TCR beta libraries. MiXCR was run by TCRdb on the multiplex PCR reads, yielding one entry per CDR3 protein. The profile shows approximately 300,000 distinct CDR3 sequences, 18% of them singletons. Time point indicated: newly diagnosed GD, antithyroid drugs for less than 3 months. PBMC-extracted RNA yielded the TCR library. This specimen was peripheral blood mononuclear cells (PBMCs), taken at new diagnosis, from a patient treated with antithyroid drugs. The receptors were gathered from a female donor with Graves disease.

This clonotype was detected ten times or more. The chain joins TRBV24-1 to TRBJ1-3, with TRBD1 as a possible D gene (5 bases). V lost 9 bases to trimming and J lost 0 bases, with 14 bases between them. The germline gives CDR1 KGHDR, CDR2 SFDVKD. The CDR3 length is 15 residues. Written as DNA, the CDR3 is TGTGCCACCCAGGGACCGCCGAGCTCTGGAAACACCATATATTTT. This sequence encodes CATQGPPSSGNTIYF.

The sample holds many counts of this clonotype. This chain uses TRBV28 with TRBJ1-1; D call uncertain. The V end was cut by 10 bases, the J end by 2 bases, with 17 bases between. This CDR3 spans 14 amino acids. CDR1 MDHEN and CDR2 SYDVKM come from the germline V gene. The CDR3 loop reads CATRPPGANTEAFF. CDR3 coding DNA: TGTGCCACTAGACCGCCGGGAGCTAACACTGAAGCTTTCTTT.

On this clonotype itself: This may be a read error, as it is one base from a much larger clone. The rearrangement links TRBV3-1 to TRBJ2-1; 7 bases align to TRBD1. The germline V gene encodes CDR1 LGHDT and CDR2 YNNKEL (reference sequence). The CDR3 is made up of 15 amino acids. CDR3 DNA sequence: TGTGCCTGCAGCTCCTGGACAGGCTTAACCAATGAGCAGTTCTTC. As protein: CACSSWTGLTNEQFF.

On this clonotype: A much larger clonotype is one base distant, so this may be a read error. The gene calls are TRBV9 and TRBJ2-2; TRBD1 or TRBD2 may be the D gene (5 bases each). Germline CDR1 is SGDLS and CDR2 is YYNGEE. This CDR3 region has 13 residues. The CDR3 region has the DNA TGTGCCAGCACCACGGGGCCAAACGGGGTGCTGTTTTTT. It encodes CASTTGPNGVLFF.